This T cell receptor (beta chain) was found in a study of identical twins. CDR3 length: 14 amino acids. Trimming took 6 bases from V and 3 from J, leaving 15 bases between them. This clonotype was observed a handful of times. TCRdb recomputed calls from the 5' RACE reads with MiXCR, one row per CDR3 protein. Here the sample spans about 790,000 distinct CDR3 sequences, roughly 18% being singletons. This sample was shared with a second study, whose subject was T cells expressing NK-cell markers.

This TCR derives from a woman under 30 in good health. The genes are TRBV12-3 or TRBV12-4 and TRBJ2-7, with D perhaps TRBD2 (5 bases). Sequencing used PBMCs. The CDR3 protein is CASSSGVALYEQYF. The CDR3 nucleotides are TGTGCCAGCAGCTCCGGGGTGGCCCTCTACGAGCAGTACTTC.